A selection of T cell receptor beta chains follows, all from one sample in a study of T cell repertoires in cytomegalovirus infection. One entry per CDR3 protein, called by TCRdb with MiXCR from the reads. The sample lists around 240,000 distinct CDR3 sequences, 22% occurring once. The sequencing sample was made of CD8+ T cells from PBMCs. The origin of the receptors is a human donor in good health (CMV status not recorded). Some clones in this sample may be carry-over from other donors' samples. CDR3s include the opening cysteine and the closing phenylalanine or tryptophan. The D gene is left open where the match is weak. Expanded clones are given a class, and other clones once, few, many or no size at all.

>TRBJ2-3|TRBD2|TRBV14|NA
CASRPLAGSSTDTQYF
TGTGCCAGCAGGCCTCTAGCGGGGAGTAGCACAGATACGCAGTATTTT
>TRBJ2-5|NA|TRBV12-3/TRBV12-4|many
CASSPAGGPEETQYF
TGTGCCAGCAGTCCTGCCGGGGGTCCTGAAGAGACCCAGTACTTC
>TRBJ1-3|NA|TRBV20-1|NA
CSASTGGFGNTIYF
TGCAGTGCTAGTACGGGGGGCTTTGGAAACACCATATATTTT
>TRBJ1-2|NA|TRBV29-1|few
CSAGEGGYGYTF
TGCAGCGCGGGAGAGGGGGGCTATGGCTACACCTTC
>TRBJ2-3|NA|TRBV12-3/TRBV12-4|few
CASSFWTLADTQYF
TGTGCCAGCAGTTTTTGGACCCTTGCAGATACGCAGTATTTT
>TRBJ1-4|NA|TRBV7-2|few
CASSRGAGEKLFF
TGTGCCAGCAGCCGTGGGGCGGGGGAAAAACTGTTTTTT
>TRBJ2-3|TRBD1|TRBV6-6|NA
CASRPTGPDTQYF
TGTGCCAGCCGCCCGACAGGGCCAGATACGCAGTATTTT
>TRBJ1-1|NA|TRBV4-1|NA
CASSQVMGSTEAFF
TGCGCCAGCAGCCAAGTGATGGGGAGCACTGAAGCTTTCTTT
>TRBJ2-1|NA|TRBV28|NA
CASSRPWTVTQSSYNEQFF
TGTGCCAGCAGCCGACCTTGGACGGTAACGCAAAGCTCCTACAATGAGCAGTTCTTC
>TRBJ2-3|NA|TRBV6-5|NA
CASSSIASVGGWTDTQYF
TGTGCCAGCAGCTCCATTGCGTCGGTGGGGGGCTGGACAGATACGCAGTATTTT
>TRBJ2-5|NA|TRBV28|many
CASSWSGETQYF
TGTGCCAGCAGCTGGTCTGGAGAGACCCAGTACTTC
>TRBJ2-7|TRBD2|TRBV20-1|NA
CSAKGDLSGGFTYEQYF
TGCAGTGCTAAAGGAGACTTAAGCGGGGGTTTTACCTACGAGCAGTACTTC
>TRBJ2-1|NA|TRBV29-1|NA
CSVELTDNEQFF
TGCAGCGTTGAACTAACAGACAATGAGCAGTTCTTC
>TRBJ2-1|TRBD2|TRBV7-9|NA
CASSPTLTSGGNEQFF
TGTGCCAGCAGCCCCACGTTGACTAGCGGGGGCAATGAGCAGTTCTTC
>TRBJ1-6|TRBD1|TRBV27|NA
CASSARDRVDSPLHF
TGTGCCAGCAGTGCCCGGGACAGGGTGGATTCACCCCTCCACTTT
>TRBJ2-7|NA|TRBV28|few
CASSLLGLYEQYF
TGTGCCAGCAGTTTGCTGGGGCTCTACGAGCAGTACTTC
>TRBJ2-1|TRBD2|TRBV12-3/TRBV12-4|NA
CASSLARGVAGYNEQFF
TGTGCCAGCAGTTTAGCCCGGGGGGTAGCGGGGTATAATGAGCAGTTCTTC
>TRBJ1-4|NA|TRBV7-9|many
CASSLDSEKLFF
TGTGCCAGCAGCTTAGACTCGGAAAAACTGTTTTTT
>TRBJ1-1|NA|TRBV7-4|NA
CASSLVPGGYTEAFF
TGTGCCAGCAGCTTAGTTCCGGGGGGATACACTGAAGCTTTCTTT
>TRBJ1-1|NA|TRBV28|few
CASSLIGTTNTEAFF
TGTGCCAGCAGTCTCATTGGGACAACGAACACTGAAGCTTTCTTT
>TRBJ2-7|NA|TRBV10-2|few
CASTQDGTGTYEQYF
TGCGCCAGCACGCAGGATGGGACCGGGACCTACGAGCAGTACTTC